The 19 T cell receptor beta chains reported below all come from one sample, sequenced in a study of blood T cells in healthy people across ages. The use of a sample-barcoded 5' primer and a J-beta primer mix characterized a second PCR of about 7 to 12 cycles. Using its own MiXCR run on the 5' RACE reads, TCRdb lists one record per CDR3 protein. This sample carries 1,800,000 or so distinct CDR3 sequences, roughly two fifths of them seen once, and the ten largest clones take roughly 23%. The sequenced sample consisted of blood. These receptors all stem from a human donor in good health.

This clonotype has a handful of counts. V and J are TRBV7-2 and TRBJ1-5; no firm D call. V was trimmed by 0 bases and J by 9 bases, leaving 9 bases between them. Germline V gives CDR1 SGHTA, CDR2 FQGNSA. The CDR3 is 13 residues long. Here the CDR3 DNA reads TGTGCCAGCAGCTTAGCGGGCCGAGCGCCCCAGCATTTT. It encodes CASSLAGRAPQHF. The full variable domain, completed using reference TRBV7-2 and TRBJ1-5, is GAGVSQSPSNKVTEKGKDVELRCDPISGHTALYWYRQSLGQGLEFLIYFQGNSAPDKSGLPSDRFSAERTGGSVSTLTIQRTQQEDSAVYLCASSLAGRAPQHFGDGTRLSIL.

The V gene is TRBV27, the J gene TRBJ1-5, with TRBD1 matching over 9 bases. Germline values: CDR1 MNHEY, CDR2 SMNVEV (reference sequence). This CDR3 has 14 amino acids. V dropped 3 bases and J dropped 6; count of bases not matched to a gene: 3. As DNA, the CDR3 is TGTGCCAGCAGTTTTGGGACAGGGCGTCAGCCCCAGCATTTT. Translation gives CASSFGTGRQPQHF.

V gene TRBV27 combines with J gene TRBJ2-7, with D possibly TRBD1 on 6 matching bases. V was clipped by 0 bases and J by 5 bases, with 14 bases between them. The CDR3 totals 15 residues. Germline V gene data show CDR1 as MNHEY and CDR2 as SMNVEV (reference sequence). The CDR3 DNA reads TGTGCCAGCAGTTTATCAAGGAACAGGGCCCACGAGCAGTACTTC. Translation: CASSLSRNRAHEQYF.

The sample holds many counts of this clonotype. The J gene is TRBJ2-5, the V gene TRBV7-7; D may correspond to TRBD1 or TRBD2 (5 bases each). V was shortened by 5 bases and J by 2 bases, with 18 bases between the two germline ends. There are 16 residues in the CDR3. Germline CDR1 is SSHAT and CDR2 is FNYEAQ (reference sequence). CDR3 DNA: TGTGCCAGCAGCCCCCTAAGCCGGGACGGACAAGAGACCCAGTACTTC. It is translated as CASSPLSRDGQETQYF.

Only a few counts were recorded for this clonotype. This sequence joins TRBV7-2 and TRBJ2-5, with 8 bases matching TRBD2. V dropped 5 bases and J dropped 2; count of bases not matched to a gene: 7. Germline V gene lookup returns CDR1 SGHTA and CDR2 FQGNSA. CDR3 length: 15 residues. The CDR3 sequence: CASSPQRGSQETQYF. CDR3 DNA sequence: TGTGCCAGCAGCCCCCAGCGGGGGAGTCAAGAGACCCAGTACTTC.

The chain has TRBV5-5 and TRBJ2-3; D gene uncertain. The CDR3 consists of 14 residues. Trimming shortened V by 4 bases and J by 1 base, and 10 bases separated the two germline ends. Germline CDR1 SGHKS, CDR2 YYEKEE (reference sequence). CDR3 DNA sequence: TGTGCCAGCAGCGGCTGGGCGGGCACAGATACGCAGTATTTT. Translating it yields CASSGWAGTDTQYF. Filled out from reference TRBV5-5 and TRBJ2-3, the complete variable domain reads DAGVTQSPTHLIKTRGQQVTLRCSPISGHKSVSWYQQVLGQGPQFIFQYYEKEERGRGNFPDRFSARQFPNYSSELNVNALLLGDSALYLCASSGWAGTDTQYFGPGTRLTVL.

On this clonotype: At one end the junction does not follow the germline gene, possibly because of a read error. CDR3 sequence reads: CASSLAQVIPSF. CDR3 nucleotides: TGTGCCAGCAGCTTAGCCCAAGTTATCCCCTCCTTC. The rearrangement links TRBV11-1 to TRBJ2-1; D not certain. This CDR3 comprises 12 residues. Germline-derived CDR1 and CDR2 are SGHAT and FQDESV (reference sequence).

The table lists this clonotype with a few counts. V usage is TRBV10-3 and J usage is TRBJ2-6; tentative D call: TRBD2 (6 bases). V dropped 7 bases and J dropped 1 base, with 17 bases sitting between them. Germline-derived CDR1 and CDR2 are ENHRY and SYGVKD. CDR3 length: 17 amino acids. The CDR3 nucleotides read TGTGCCATCAATCTGAAGGAGGGCGGGTCTGGGGCCAACGTCCTGACTTTC. Amino acids: CAINLKEGGSGANVLTF.

The CDR3 here is CATSRVGQGDYNEQFF. CDR3 sequence (DNA): TGTGCCACCAGCAGAGTAGGCCAGGGGGACTACAATGAGCAGTTCTTC. The chain carries TRBV15 and TRBJ2-1; 7 bases are shared with TRBD1. V lost 1 base and J lost 3; bases outside the gene matches: 6. The CDR3 is 16 residues long. Per germline, CDR1 LNHNV and CDR2 YYDKDF (reference sequence).

This clonotype was picked up one time. The chain recombines TRBV28 with TRBJ2-1; the D gene could be TRBD1 or TRBD2 (5 bases each). The CDR3 length is 18 residues. The germline gives CDR1 MDHEN, CDR2 SYDVKM. V dropped 4 bases and J dropped 0 bases, with 19 bases sitting between them. The CDR3 sequence: CASSSQRWTGTSYNEQFF. For the CDR3, the DNA is TGTGCCAGCAGTTCCCAGCGGTGGACGGGGACCTCCTACAATGAGCAGTTCTTC.

This clonotype was seen only once. The gene calls are TRBV20-1 and TRBJ2-3; D unresolved. Germline values: CDR1 DFQATT, CDR2 SNEGSKA (reference sequence). Trimming took off 5 bases at V and 8 bases at J, with 11 bases between the two ends. This CDR3 has 11 amino acids. The DNA for the CDR3 is TGCAGTGCTGCCCAAGGCGGTACGCAGTATTTT. Translated: CSAAQGGTQYF.

V usage is TRBV12-3 or TRBV12-4 and J usage is TRBJ2-4; a weak D match, TRBD2 (5 bases). The J call may be incorrect, as the DNA end agrees better with TRBJ2-7. The CDR3 has 15 amino acids. The DNA of the CDR3 is TGTGCCAGCCAGGATACGGGTCGGGATAACAACGAGCAGTACTTC. The encoded protein is CASQDTGRDNNEQYF.

This clonotype was recorded a few times. The chain employs TRBV6-1 and TRBJ1-5, with TRBD1 identical over 9 bases. CDR1 is MNHNS, CDR2 SASEGT, per germline. The CDR3 consists of 15 residues. The junction had 7 bases not matched to a gene; V was cut back by 7 bases and J by 3 bases. CDR3 amino acids: CASNLGTGNNQPQHF. For the CDR3, the DNA is TGTGCCAGCAACCTCGGGACAGGGAACAATCAGCCCCAGCATTTT.

The gene calls are TRBV4-1 and TRBJ2-1, with no clear D. The CDR3 runs 15 residues. Germline loops: CDR1 MGHRA, CDR2 YSYEKL. Trimming took 0 bases from V and 3 from J, leaving 9 bases between them. This CDR3 reads CASSQEGMGYNEQFF. The CDR3 coding sequence is TGCGCCAGCAGCCAAGAAGGGATGGGCTACAATGAGCAGTTCTTC.

This clonotype was detected only a few times. The CDR3 loop is CSVKTGGDQPQHF. In DNA, the CDR3 is TGCAGCGTTAAAACCGGAGGCGACCAGCCCCAGCATTTT. J is TRBJ1-5 and V is TRBV29-1; D is uncertain. This CDR3 spans 13 amino acids. Between the trimmed V and J ends, which lost 5 bases and 7 bases, there was a span of 15 bases. Germline assignment: CDR1 SQVTM and CDR2 ANQGSEA.

This clonotype was seen more than once but under ten times. The genes are TRBV29-1 and TRBJ1-2; the D is unclear. The CDR3 consists of 14 residues. V was trimmed by 6 bases and J by 4 bases, leaving 18 bases between them. Germline V CDR1 and CDR2: SQVTM, ANQGSEA. The CDR3 region is CSVSPDEARYGYTF. In DNA, the CDR3 is TGCAGCGTAAGCCCGGACGAGGCACGCTATGGCTACACCTTC.

This chain joins TRBV6-2 or TRBV6-3 and TRBJ2-1; D remains unclear. V lost 2 bases and J 12 bases, leaving 8 bases between the germline ends. The CDR3 has 11 amino acids. The germline CDR1 and CDR2 sequences are MNHEY and SVGEGT. CDR3 residues: CASSYGVGQFF. The CDR3 DNA follows: TGTGCCAGCAGTTACGGGGTGGGGCAGTTCTTC.

The chain carries TRBV18 and TRBJ2-7, with 7 bases identical to TRBD1. The ends lost 5 bases at V and 6 bases at J; junction bases unmatched: 10. Germline V CDR1 and CDR2: KGHSH, LQKENI. The CDR3 totals 14 residues. CDR3 nucleotide sequence: TGTGCCAGCTCATTGTCGGGACAGAAGGGCGAGCAGTACTTC. Protein product: CASSLSGQKGEQYF.

The chain links TRBV28 to TRBJ1-5; D gene ambiguous. The germline V gene has CDR1 MDHEN and CDR2 SYDVKM. The CDR3 totals 12 residues. V gave up 5 bases and J gave up 5 bases, with 7 bases separating them. CDR3 nucleotide sequence: TGTGCCAGCAGTCCACAAGATCAGCCCCAGCATTTT. Translation gives CASSPQDQPQHF.